The clone carrying this TCR beta chain was counted a single time. This sample is part of a study of blood T cell repertoires in COVID-19. Profiled with immunoSEQ multiplex PCR; TCRdb holds only in-frame clones, not every one. The table records about 62,000 clones, over 85% of them present only once. After removal of 4 bases from V and 8 bases from J, the junction contained 19 bases not matched to a gene. Germline-derived CDR1 and CDR2 are LGHDT and YNNKEL (reference sequence). The CDR3 has 18 residues. The sequence came from a human donor in a cohort sampled during active COVID-19. J is TRBJ2-1 and V is TRBV3-1 (or the pseudogene TRBV3-2); 8 bases are a match to TRBD1. The source material was peripheral blood. DNA of the CDR3: TGTGCCAGCAGCCGAAAAAGGGAGTACAGGGGGTCGTCCCATGAGCAGTTCTTC. Its translation is CASSRKREYRGSSHEQFF.